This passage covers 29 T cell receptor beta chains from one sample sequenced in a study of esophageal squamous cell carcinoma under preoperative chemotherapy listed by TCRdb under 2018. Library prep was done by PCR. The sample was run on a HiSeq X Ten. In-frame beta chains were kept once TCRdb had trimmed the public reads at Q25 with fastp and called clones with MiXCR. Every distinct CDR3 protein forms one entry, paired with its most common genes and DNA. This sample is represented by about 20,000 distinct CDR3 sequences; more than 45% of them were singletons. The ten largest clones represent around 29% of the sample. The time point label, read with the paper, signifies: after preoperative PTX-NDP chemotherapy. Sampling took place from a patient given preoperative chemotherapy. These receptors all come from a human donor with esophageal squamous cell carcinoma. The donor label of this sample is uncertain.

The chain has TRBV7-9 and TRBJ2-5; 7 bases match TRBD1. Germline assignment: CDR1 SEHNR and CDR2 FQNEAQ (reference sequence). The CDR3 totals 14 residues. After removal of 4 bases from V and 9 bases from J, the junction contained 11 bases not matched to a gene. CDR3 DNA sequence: TGTGCCAGCAGCTCGACAGGGTGGGAAGACGCCCAGTACTTC. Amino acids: CASSSTGWEDAQYF.

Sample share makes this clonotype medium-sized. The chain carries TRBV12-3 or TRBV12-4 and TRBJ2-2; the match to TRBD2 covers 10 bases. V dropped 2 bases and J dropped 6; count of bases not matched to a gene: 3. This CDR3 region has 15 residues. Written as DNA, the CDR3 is TGTGCCAGCAGTTTAACGGGACTAGCGTCCGGGGAGCTGTTTTTT. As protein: CASSLTGLASGELFF.

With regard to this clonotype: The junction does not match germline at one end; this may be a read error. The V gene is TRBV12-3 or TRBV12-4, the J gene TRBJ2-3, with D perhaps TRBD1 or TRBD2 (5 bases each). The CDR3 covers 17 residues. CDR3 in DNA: TGTGCCAGCAGTACGGATCCCGGGGCTCGCGACCCAGATACCCAGTACTTT. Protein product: CASSTDPGARDPDTQYF.

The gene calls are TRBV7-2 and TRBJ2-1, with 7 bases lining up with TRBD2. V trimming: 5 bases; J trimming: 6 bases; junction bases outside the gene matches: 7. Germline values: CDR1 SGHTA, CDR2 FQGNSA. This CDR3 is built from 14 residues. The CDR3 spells CASSEKLAINEQFF. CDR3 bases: TGTGCCAGCAGCGAAAAACTAGCGATCAATGAGCAGTTCTTC.

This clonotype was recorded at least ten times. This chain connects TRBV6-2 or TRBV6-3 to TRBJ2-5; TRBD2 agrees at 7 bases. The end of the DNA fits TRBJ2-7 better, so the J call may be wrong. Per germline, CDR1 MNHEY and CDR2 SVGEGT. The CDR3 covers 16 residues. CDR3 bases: TGTGCCAGCAGTTCCCAACCCCCGGGGGGAGGCAACGAGCAGTACTTC. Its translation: CASSSQPPGGGNEQYF.

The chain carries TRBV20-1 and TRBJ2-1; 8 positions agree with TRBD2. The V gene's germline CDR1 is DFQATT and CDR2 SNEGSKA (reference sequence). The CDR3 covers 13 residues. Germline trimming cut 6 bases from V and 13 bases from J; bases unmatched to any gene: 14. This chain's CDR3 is CSAVGLVVETQFF. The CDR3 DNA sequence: TGCAGTGCGGTGGGACTAGTGGTGGAGACCCAGTTCTTC.

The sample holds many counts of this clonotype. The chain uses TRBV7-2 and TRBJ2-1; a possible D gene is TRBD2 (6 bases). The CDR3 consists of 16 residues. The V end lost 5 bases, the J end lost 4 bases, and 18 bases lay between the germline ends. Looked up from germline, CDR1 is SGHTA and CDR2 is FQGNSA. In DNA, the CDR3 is TGTGCCAGCAGCCCCCGGGGGATCCACCCTTACAATGAGCAGTTCTTC. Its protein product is CASSPRGIHPYNEQFF.

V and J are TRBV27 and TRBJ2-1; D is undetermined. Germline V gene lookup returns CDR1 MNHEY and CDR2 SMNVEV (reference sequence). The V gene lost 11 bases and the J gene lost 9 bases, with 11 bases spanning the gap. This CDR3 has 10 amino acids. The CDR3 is CARPLLEQFF. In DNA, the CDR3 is TGTGCCCGCCCCCTGCTTGAGCAGTTCTTC.

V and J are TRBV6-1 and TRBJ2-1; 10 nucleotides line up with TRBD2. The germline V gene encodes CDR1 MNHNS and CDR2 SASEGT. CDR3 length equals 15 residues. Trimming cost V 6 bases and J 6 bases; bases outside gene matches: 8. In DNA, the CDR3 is TGTGCCAGCAGGCCTAGCGGGAGAGTGAGCAATGAGCAGTTCTTC. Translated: CASRPSGRVSNEQFF.

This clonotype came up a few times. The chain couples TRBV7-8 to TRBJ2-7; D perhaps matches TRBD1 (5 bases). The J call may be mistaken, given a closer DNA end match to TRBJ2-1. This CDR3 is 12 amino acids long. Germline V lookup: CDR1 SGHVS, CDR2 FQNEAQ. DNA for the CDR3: TGTGCCAGCACCTCCCAGGGTAATGAGCAGTTCTTC. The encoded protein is CASTSQGNEQFF.

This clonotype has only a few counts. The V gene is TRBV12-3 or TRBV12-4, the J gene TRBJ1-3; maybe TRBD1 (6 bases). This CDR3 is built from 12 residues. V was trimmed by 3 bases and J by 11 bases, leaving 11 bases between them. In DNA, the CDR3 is TGTGCCAGCAGTTTTTCAGGGGTGCCCATATATTTT. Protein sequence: CASSFSGVPIYF.

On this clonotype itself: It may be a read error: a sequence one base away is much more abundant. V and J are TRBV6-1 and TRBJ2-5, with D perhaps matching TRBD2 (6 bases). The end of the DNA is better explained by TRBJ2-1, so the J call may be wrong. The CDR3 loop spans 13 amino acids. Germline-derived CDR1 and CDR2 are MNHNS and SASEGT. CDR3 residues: CASTTEPGETQFF. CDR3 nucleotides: TGTGCCAGCACCACCGAGCCGGGGGAGACCCAGTTCTTC.

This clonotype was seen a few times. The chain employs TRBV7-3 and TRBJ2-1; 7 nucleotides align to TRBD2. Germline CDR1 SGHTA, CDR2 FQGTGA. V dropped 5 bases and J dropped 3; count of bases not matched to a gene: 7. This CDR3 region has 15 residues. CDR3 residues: CASSIASGDYNEQFF. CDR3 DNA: TGTGCCAGCAGCATAGCTAGCGGAGACTACAATGAGCAGTTCTTC.

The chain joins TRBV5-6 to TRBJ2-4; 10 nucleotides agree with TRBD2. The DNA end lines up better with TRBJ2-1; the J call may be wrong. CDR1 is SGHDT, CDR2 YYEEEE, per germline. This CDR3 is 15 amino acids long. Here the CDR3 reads CASSLGLADYNEQFF. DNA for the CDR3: TGTGCCAGCAGTTTAGGACTAGCGGACTACAATGAGCAGTTCTTC.

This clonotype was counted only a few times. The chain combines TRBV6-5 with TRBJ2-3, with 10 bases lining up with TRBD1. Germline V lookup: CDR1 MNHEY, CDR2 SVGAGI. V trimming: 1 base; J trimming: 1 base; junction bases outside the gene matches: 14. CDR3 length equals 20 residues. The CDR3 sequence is CASSYFPGQGFDLCTDTQYF. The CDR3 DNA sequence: TGTGCCAGCAGTTACTTTCCGGGACAGGGGTTTGACCTCTGCACAGATACGCAGTATTTT.

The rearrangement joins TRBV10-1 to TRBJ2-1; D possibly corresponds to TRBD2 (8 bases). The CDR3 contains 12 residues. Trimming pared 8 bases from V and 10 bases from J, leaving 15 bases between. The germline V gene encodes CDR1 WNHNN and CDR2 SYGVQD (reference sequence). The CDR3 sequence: CASGTGGGEQFF. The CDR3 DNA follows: TGCGCCAGCGGAACGGGAGGGGGCGAGCAGTTCTTC.

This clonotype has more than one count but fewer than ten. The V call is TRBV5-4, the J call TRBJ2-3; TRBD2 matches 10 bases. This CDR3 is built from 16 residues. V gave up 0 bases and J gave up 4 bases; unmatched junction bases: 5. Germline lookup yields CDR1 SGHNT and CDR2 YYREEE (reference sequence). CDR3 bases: TGTGCCAGCAGCTTGGAAAGGCTAGCGGGAGCAGATACGCAGTATTTT. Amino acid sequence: CASSLERLAGADTQYF. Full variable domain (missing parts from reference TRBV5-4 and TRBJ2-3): ETGVTQSPTHLIKTRGQQVTLRCSSQSGHNTVSWYQQALGQGPQFIFQYYREEENGRGNFPPRFSGLQFPNYSSELNVNALELDDSALYLCASSLERLAGADTQYFGPGTRLTVL.

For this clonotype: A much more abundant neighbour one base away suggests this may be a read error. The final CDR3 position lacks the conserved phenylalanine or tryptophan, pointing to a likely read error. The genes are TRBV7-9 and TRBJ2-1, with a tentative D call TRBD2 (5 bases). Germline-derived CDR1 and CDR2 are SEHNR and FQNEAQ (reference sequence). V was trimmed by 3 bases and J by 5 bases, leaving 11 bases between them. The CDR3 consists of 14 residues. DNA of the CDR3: TGTGCCAGCAGCTTGGAGGATTTCGACAATGAGCAGTTCTTA. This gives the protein CASSLEDFDNEQFL.

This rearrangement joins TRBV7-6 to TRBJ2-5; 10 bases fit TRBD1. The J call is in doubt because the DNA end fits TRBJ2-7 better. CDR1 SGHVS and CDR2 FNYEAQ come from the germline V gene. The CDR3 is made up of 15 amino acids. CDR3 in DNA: TGTGCCAGCAGCTCTGACAGGGGGCTTTTCTACGAGCAGTACTTC. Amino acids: CASSSDRGLFYEQYF.

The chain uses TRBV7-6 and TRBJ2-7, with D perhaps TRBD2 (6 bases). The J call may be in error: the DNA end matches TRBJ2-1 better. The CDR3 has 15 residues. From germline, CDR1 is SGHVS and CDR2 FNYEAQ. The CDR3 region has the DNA TGTGCCAGCAGCCCCGGGAGCACCGGGTACAATGAGCAGTTCTTC. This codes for CASSPGSTGYNEQFF.

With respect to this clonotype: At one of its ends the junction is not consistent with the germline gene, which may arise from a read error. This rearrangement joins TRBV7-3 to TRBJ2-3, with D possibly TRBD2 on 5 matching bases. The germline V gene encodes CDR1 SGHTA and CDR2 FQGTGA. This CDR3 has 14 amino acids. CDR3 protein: CASSRPGEGASQYF. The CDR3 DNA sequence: TGTGCGAGCAGCCGCCCCGGTGAGGGAGCGAGCCAGTATTTT.

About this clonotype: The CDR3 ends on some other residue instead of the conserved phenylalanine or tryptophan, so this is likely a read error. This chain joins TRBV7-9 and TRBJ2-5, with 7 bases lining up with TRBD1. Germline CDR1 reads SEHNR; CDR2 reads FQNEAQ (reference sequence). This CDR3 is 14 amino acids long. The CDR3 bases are TGTGCCAGGAGCTCGACAGGGTGGCCAGCGACCCAGTACTCC. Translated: CARSSTGWPATQYS.

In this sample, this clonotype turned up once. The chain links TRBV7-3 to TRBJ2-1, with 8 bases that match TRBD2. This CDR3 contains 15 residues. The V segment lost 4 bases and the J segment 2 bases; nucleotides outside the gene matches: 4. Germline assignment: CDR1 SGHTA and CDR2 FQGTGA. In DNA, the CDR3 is TGTGCCAGCAGCTACTTAGCGGGACCCTACAATGAGCAGTTCTTC. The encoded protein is CASSYLAGPYNEQFF.

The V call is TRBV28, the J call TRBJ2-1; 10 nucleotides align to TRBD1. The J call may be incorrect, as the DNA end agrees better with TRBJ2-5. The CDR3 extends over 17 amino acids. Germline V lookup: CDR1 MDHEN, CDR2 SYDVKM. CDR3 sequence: CASSLRSGTGVGETQYF. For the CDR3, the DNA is TGTGCCAGCAGTTTAAGGTCCGGGACAGGGGTAGGGGAGACCCAGTACTTC.

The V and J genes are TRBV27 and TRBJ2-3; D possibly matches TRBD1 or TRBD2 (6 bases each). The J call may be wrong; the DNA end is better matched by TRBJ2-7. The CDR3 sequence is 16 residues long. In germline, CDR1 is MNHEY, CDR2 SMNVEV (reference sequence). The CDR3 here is CASSFSLGGKSETQYF. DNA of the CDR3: TGTGCCAGCAGTTTCAGCTTAGGGGGGAAGTCAGAGACGCAGTACTTC.

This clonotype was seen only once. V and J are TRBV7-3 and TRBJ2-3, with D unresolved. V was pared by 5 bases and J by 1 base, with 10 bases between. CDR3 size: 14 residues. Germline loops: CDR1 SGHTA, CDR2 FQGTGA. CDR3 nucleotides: TGTGCCAGCAGCCCGAAGAGCGGCACAGATACGCAGTATTTT. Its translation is CASSPKSGTDTQYF.

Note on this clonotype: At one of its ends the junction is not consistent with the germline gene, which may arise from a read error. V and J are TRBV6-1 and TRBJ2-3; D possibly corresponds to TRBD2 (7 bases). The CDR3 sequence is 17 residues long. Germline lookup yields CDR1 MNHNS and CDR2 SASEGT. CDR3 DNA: TGTGCCAGCAGCCGGGGGGCGGGACCGGGAGGCAAAAACACGCAGTATTTC. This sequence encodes CASSRGAGPGGKNTQYF.

In DNA, the CDR3 is TGTGCCAGCAGTGAACGGACTAGCGGCTACAATGAGCAGTTCTTC. Amino acids: CASSERTSGYNEQFF. The V call is TRBV6-4, the J call TRBJ2-1; 10 positions match TRBD2. V lost 3 bases and J lost 3; bases outside the gene matches: 2. Germline CDR1 MRHNA, CDR2 SNTAGT. The CDR3 has 15 residues.

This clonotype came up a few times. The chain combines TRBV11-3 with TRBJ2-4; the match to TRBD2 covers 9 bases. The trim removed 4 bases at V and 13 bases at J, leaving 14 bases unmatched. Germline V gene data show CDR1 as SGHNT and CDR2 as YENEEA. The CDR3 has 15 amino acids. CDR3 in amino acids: CASSSFIAGVNEQYF. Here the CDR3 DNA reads TGTGCCAGCAGCTCGTTTATAGCGGGAGTCAATGAGCAGTACTTC.